Presented here are 18 T cell receptor beta chains from one specimen sequenced in a study of blood T cell repertoires in COVID-19. This table comes from immunoSEQ multiplex PCR, and its TCRdb copy is limited to in-frame clones, with some not included. Here the sample spans about 300,000 clones, around 89% being singletons. The specimen was peripheral blood. The origin of the receptors is a woman in her 30s who had recovered from COVID-19.

This chain joins TRBV19 and TRBJ1-6; possible D gene TRBD1, 6 bases. The ends were cut back, 6 bases at V and 8 bases at J, with 14 bases in the middle. The CDR3 length is 14 residues. Germline lookup yields CDR1 LNHDA and CDR2 SQIVND (reference sequence). The CDR3 region has the DNA TGTGCCAGTAGCTCAGGGGAGCCTTATTCACCCCTCCACTTT. Its protein product is CASSSGEPYSPLHF.

V usage is TRBV25-1 and J usage is TRBJ1-6; D call uncertain. The CDR3 has 13 amino acids. V was clipped by 5 bases and J by 8 bases, with 10 bases between them. The germline V gene encodes CDR1 MGHDK and CDR2 SYGVNS. The CDR3 loop is CASSPAADSPLHF. The DNA for the CDR3 is TGTGCCAGCAGTCCCGCGGCTGATTCACCCCTCCACTTT.

The rearrangement links TRBV6-2 or TRBV6-3 to TRBJ1-2; 8 nucleotides line up with TRBD1. This CDR3 is 14 amino acids long. After removal of 5 bases from V and 4 bases from J, the junction contained 6 bases not matched to a gene. Per the germline V gene, CDR1 is MNHEY and CDR2 is SVGEGT. In DNA, the CDR3 is TGTGCCAGCAGTCCGGACAGGGACAGCTATGGCTACACCTTC. Its protein product is CASSPDRDSYGYTF.

Points on this clone: Other nucleotide sequences from this sample produce the same CDR3. This rearrangement joins TRBV5-1 to TRBJ2-3, with D hard to call. Trimming took 0 bases from V and 3 from J, leaving 5 bases between them. This CDR3 spans 13 amino acids. Germline loops: CDR1 SGHRS, CDR2 YFSETQ. CDR3 sequence reads: CASSLAGTDTQYF. The CDR3 DNA sequence: TGCGCCAGCAGCTTGGCCGGGACAGATACGCAGTATTTT.

The J gene is TRBJ1-6, the V gene TRBV4-2, with 7 bases matching TRBD1. CDR3 length: 18 residues. The germline CDR1 and CDR2 sequences are LGHNA and YNFKEQ. J lost 4 bases, V lost 0 bases, and 9 bases had no gene match. This CDR3 reads CASSQDQDRVVYNSPLHF. Written as DNA, the CDR3 is TGTGCCAGCAGCCAAGATCAAGACAGGGTGGTATATAATTCACCCCTCCACTTT.

This clone was counted once. This sequence joins TRBV6-5 and TRBJ2-1; 7 bases fit TRBD2. Germline loops: CDR1 MNHEY, CDR2 SVGAGI. This CDR3 is 15 amino acids long. The V gene end was trimmed by 0 bases and the J gene end by 8 bases; junction bases not matched to a gene: 7. CDR3 DNA sequence: TGTGCCAGCAGTTACTCCCCCCGGGGGGTCTATGAGCAGTTCTTC. The encoded protein is CASSYSPRGVYEQFF.

This chain connects TRBV21-1 to TRBJ1-4. TRBV21-1 is a recognized pseudogene. The CDR3 is 16 residues long. The CDR3 bases are TGTGCCAGCAGCAAAGCGCCCGGAGAGATAAATGAAAAACTGTTTTTT. Its protein is CASSKAPGEINEKLFF.

The count of this clone is one. The chain couples TRBV6-2 or TRBV6-3 to TRBJ1-2; 12 positions agree with TRBD1. Unmatched junction bases numbered 9, after V lost 6 bases and J lost 4 bases. Germline V gene data show CDR1 as MNHEY and CDR2 as SVGEGT. This CDR3 spans 16 amino acids. Here the CDR3 DNA reads TGTGCCAGCAGCTATTGGGACAGGGGGCTTTTCTATGGCTACACCTTC. The encoded protein is CASSYWDRGLFYGYTF.

This sequence joins TRBV18 and TRBJ2-7, with TRBD1 matching over 8 bases. This CDR3 region has 14 residues. With 4 bases clipped from V and 2 bases from J, the junction kept 4 bases outside the gene matches. Germline CDR1 KGHSH, CDR2 LQKENI. CDR3 coding DNA: TGTGCCAGCTCACTTGGACAGGGAACCTACGAGCAGTACTTC. Translated: CASSLGQGTYEQYF.

This chain joins TRBV2 and TRBJ2-1; tentatively, D is TRBD2 (6 bases). The CDR3 extends over 12 amino acids. Trimming stripped 8 bases from V and 9 bases from J, with 14 bases between. Germline CDR1 and CDR2: SNHLY and FYNNEI. CDR3 region: CASEQEGTEQFF. In nucleotides, the CDR3 is TGTGCCAGCGAGCAGGAGGGGACTGAGCAGTTCTTC.

The V and J genes are TRBV29-1 and TRBJ1-2, with 10 bases that match TRBD1. The CDR3 runs to 15 residues. From germline, CDR1 is SQVTM and CDR2 ANQGSEA. J gave up 6 bases and V 3 bases, and 10 bases lay outside the gene matches. The CDR3 DNA reads TGCAGCGTTGATAACGGGGACAGGGGAAAGAATGGCTACACCTTC. It specifies CSVDNGDRGKNGYTF.

There are many counts of this clone. V and J are TRBV19 and TRBJ1-3; 12 bases align to TRBD1. The CDR3 sequence is 17 residues long. Per the germline V gene, CDR1 is LNHDA and CDR2 is SQIVND (reference sequence). J was trimmed by 4 bases and V by 5 bases; bases with no gene match: 9. This CDR3 is CASSPPGQGARGNTIYF. In DNA, the CDR3 is TGTGCCAGTAGTCCGCCGGGACAGGGGGCTCGCGGAAACACCATATATTTT.

The chain is built from TRBV2 and TRBJ1-6, with 7 positions matching TRBD1. Germline V lookup: CDR1 SNHLY, CDR2 FYNNEI. V was pared by 8 bases and J by 5 bases, with 12 bases of the junction left unmatched. The CDR3 totals 16 residues. The chain's CDR3 is CASGGAGGFHNSPLHF. The CDR3 DNA reads as TGTGCCAGCGGCGGGGCAGGGGGTTTTCATAATTCACCCCTCCACTTT.

The chain uses TRBV25-1 and TRBJ2-3, with D tentatively TRBD2 (6 bases). Germline assignment: CDR1 MGHDK and CDR2 SYGVNS. The CDR3 spans 15 residues. The V end was cut by 0 bases, the J end by 1 base, with 8 bases between. This chain's CDR3 is CASSEYTGGTDTQYF. DNA of the CDR3: TGTGCCAGCAGTGAATATACGGGGGGCACAGATACGCAGTATTTT.

This rearrangement joins TRBV6-5 to TRBJ2-5; a possible D gene is TRBD2 (7 bases). CDR3 length: 15 amino acids. Per the germline V gene, CDR1 is MNHEY and CDR2 is SVGAGI. V gave up 2 bases and J gave up 5 bases, with 15 bases separating them. The CDR3 sequence is CASSYGGGARETQYF. DNA of the CDR3: TGTGCCAGCAGTTACGGAGGGGGGGCCCGTGAGACCCAGTACTTC.

The rearrangement joins TRBV7-9 to TRBJ1-5; the D gene is possibly TRBD1 (6 bases). Per the germline V gene, CDR1 is SEHNR and CDR2 is FQNEAQ (reference sequence). The CDR3 is 18 amino acids. Trimming cost V 1 base and J 2 bases, with 18 bases left between them. The CDR3 sequence: CASSLGSGGAGGNQPQHF. The CDR3 region has the DNA TGTGCCAGCAGCTTAGGTTCTGGGGGCGCGGGAGGCAATCAGCCCCAGCATTTT.

The rearrangement joins TRBV2 to TRBJ2-7, with D possibly TRBD2 on 5 matching bases. The CDR3 length is 14 residues. Germline CDR1 is SNHLY and CDR2 is FYNNEI. Trimming stripped 6 bases from V and 0 bases from J, with 12 bases between. In nucleotides, the CDR3 is TGTGCCAGCAGGACCCCGGGGAGCTCCTACGAGCAGTACTTC. Its translation: CASRTPGSSYEQYF.

The chain couples TRBV28 to TRBJ2-5; the match to TRBD2 covers 8 bases. Per the germline V gene, CDR1 is MDHEN and CDR2 is SYDVKM. CDR3 size: 17 residues. With V trimmed by 6 bases and J by 7 bases, 19 bases remained unmatched. The CDR3 DNA sequence: TGTGCCAGCAGCCCCCCCCCGCAGCGGGGGAAACGATTGACCCAGTACTTC. Its translation is CASSPPPQRGKRLTQYF.